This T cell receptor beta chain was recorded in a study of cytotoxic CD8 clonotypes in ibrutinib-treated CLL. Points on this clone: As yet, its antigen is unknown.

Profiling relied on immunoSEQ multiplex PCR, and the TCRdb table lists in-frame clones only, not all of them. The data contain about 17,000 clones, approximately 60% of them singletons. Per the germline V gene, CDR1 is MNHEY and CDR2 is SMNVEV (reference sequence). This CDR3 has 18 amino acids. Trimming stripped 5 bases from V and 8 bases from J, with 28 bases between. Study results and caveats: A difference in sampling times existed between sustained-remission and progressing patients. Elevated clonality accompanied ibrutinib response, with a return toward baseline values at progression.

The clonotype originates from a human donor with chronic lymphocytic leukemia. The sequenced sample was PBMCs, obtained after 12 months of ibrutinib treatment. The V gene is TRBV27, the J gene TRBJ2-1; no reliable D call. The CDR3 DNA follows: TGTGCCAGCAGTGGGAACACGGCGTATATCCTGAAAAGGGATGAGCAGTTCTTC. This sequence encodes CASSGNTAYILKRDEQFF.